These T cell receptor beta chains were read from a single sample in a study of PD-1 blockade in classical Hodgkin lymphoma. Libraries were prepared by immunoSEQ multiplex PCR; TCRdb keeps only in-frame clonotypes and omits some of them. The profile shows 100,000 or so clones, around 89% of them singletons. The material sequenced was peripheral blood mononuclear cells (PBMCs), taken before the second cycle of nivolumab. The receptors originated from a human donor with classical Hodgkin lymphoma. CDR3s include the opening cysteine and the closing phenylalanine or tryptophan. Each record gives: J gene, CDR3 length, clone size, V gene, D gene, CDR3 protein, CDR3 DNA. A D gene is named only where the DNA matches it firmly. Clone size is stated in some rows and not others, as once, few, many or a class when expanded.

TRBJ2-5 15 - TRBV28 TRBD2 CASSFPSGGRETQYF TGTGCCAGCAGTTTCCCAAGCGGGGGGAGAGAGACCCAGTACTTC
TRBJ2-3 11 - TRBV13 - CASSLADTQYF TGTGCCAGCAGCTTAGCAGATACGCAGTATTTT
TRBJ1-5 14 - TRBV6-5 - CASSYSQDNQPQHF TGTGCCAGCAGTTACTCACAGGACAATCAGCCCCAGCATTTT
TRBJ1-5 14 - TRBV6-6 TRBD1 CASSADRGPQPQHF TGTGCCAGCAGCGCGGACAGGGGCCCTCAGCCCCAGCATTTT
TRBJ2-7 13 once TRBV27 - CASSLGHHYEQYF TGTGCCAGCAGTTTAGGACACCACTACGAGCAGTACTTC
TRBJ1-2 9 large TRBV20-1 - CSGPYGYTF TGCAGTGGTCCCTATGGCTACACCTTC
TRBJ1-1 11 - TRBV18 - CASSPGGEAFF TGTGCCAGCTCACCGGGGGGTGAAGCTTTCTTT
TRBJ2-2 17 - TRBV5-6 - CASSLVGWGWEAGELFF TGTGCCAGCAGCTTGGTGGGCTGGGGATGGGAAGCCGGGGAGCTGTTTTTT
TRBJ2-7 14 few TRBV6-1 TRBD1 CASKTGGGSYEQYF TGTGCCAGCAAGACAGGGGGAGGCTCCTACGAGCAGTACTTC
TRBJ2-5 20 - TRBV12-5 - CASGLATLLNLWYVQETQYF TGTGCTAGTGGTTTGGCCACTCTCTTAAACCTGTGGTACGTTCAAGAGACCCAGTACTTC
TRBJ1-2 12 - TRBV5-1 TRBD1 CASSVQGAGYTF TGCGCCAGCAGCGTACAGGGGGCTGGCTACACCTTC
TRBJ1-2 14 - TRBV27 TRBD1 CASSANRGSYGYTF TGTGCCAGCAGCGCTAACAGGGGAAGCTATGGCTACACCTTC
TRBJ2-3 14 - TRBV5-4 - CASSLGASTDTQYF TGTGCCAGCAGCTTGGGAGCCTCCACAGATACGCAGTATTTT
TRBJ2-2 15 - TRBV9 - CASSVRQANTGELFF TGTGCCAGCAGCGTACGCCAGGCAAACACCGGGGAGCTGTTTTTT
TRBJ2-7 15 - TRBV18 - CASSPPDFSSYEQYF TGTGCCAGCTCACCACCAGACTTTAGCTCCTACGAGCAGTACTTC
TRBJ2-5 15 - TRBV29-1 TRBD1 CSVGRTGVVRETQYF TGCAGCGTCGGCCGGACAGGGGTTGTACGAGAGACCCAGTACTTC
TRBJ2-7 15 - TRBV6-1 - CASIHELRDSGEQYF TGTGCCAGCATTCACGAACTCAGGGACTCGGGCGAGCAGTACTTC
TRBJ1-1 13 - TRBV9 TRBD1 CASSVDRGTEAFF TGTGCCAGCAGCGTAGACAGGGGCACTGAAGCTTTCTTT
TRBJ1-2 14 - TRBV4-1 - CASSLNRESYGYTF TGCGCCAGCAGCCTTAACAGGGAATCTTATGGCTACACCTTC
TRBJ2-7 13 - TRBV18 TRBD1 CASSPGTAYEQYF TGTGCCAGCTCACCAGGGACAGCTTACGAGCAGTACTTC
TRBJ2-7 15 - TRBV6-5 - CASSYGLGPSYEQYF TGTGCCAGCAGTTACGGCCTAGGACCTTCCTACGAGCAGTACTTC
TRBJ1-5 15 - TRBV19 - CASSIETQGRQPQHF TGTGCCAGTAGTATAGAGACACAGGGTCGTCAGCCCCAGCATTTT
TRBJ2-3 15 - TRBV14 TRBD2 CASSPGLVSTDTQYF TGTGCCAGCAGCCCTGGACTAGTCAGCACAGATACGCAGTATTTT
TRBJ1-4 17 - TRBV19 - CASSIGTAGHRFEKLFF TGTGCCAGTAGTATAGGCACCGCGGGACACCGCTTTGAAAAACTGTTTTTT
TRBJ2-6 17 - TRBV7-2 TRBD1 CASSVGTGKPGANVLTF TGTGCCAGCAGCGTGGGGACAGGGAAGCCTGGGGCCAACGTCCTGACTTTC
TRBJ2-7 15 - TRBV9 - CASSARGENSYEQYF TGTGCCAGCAGCGCCCGCGGGGAGAACTCCTACGAGCAGTACTTC
TRBJ1-2 14 few TRBV7-2 - CASSLVSSSYGYTF TGTGCCAGCAGCTTAGTTTCTTCCAGCTATGGCTACACCTTC
TRBJ1-3 16 - TRBV5-1 - CASSLTDGGSGNTIYF TGCGCCAGCAGCCTGACAGATGGGGGTTCTGGAAACACCATATATTTT
TRBJ2-1 14 - TRBV25-1 TRBD2 CASSPGGTYNEQFF TGTGCCAGCAGTCCGGGGGGAACCTACAATGAGCAGTTCTTC
TRBJ2-1 14 - TRBV10-2 - CASSVARRGGEQFF TGCGCCAGCAGTGTAGCCCGGAGGGGGGGCGAGCAGTTCTTC
TRBJ2-5 16 - TRBV27 - CASSLSLTGLRKTQYF TGTGCCAGCAGTTTATCCCTGACAGGCCTGCGGAAGACCCAGTACTTC